These 14 T cell receptor beta chains share one sample of origin, sequenced in a study of blood T cell repertoires in COVID-19. Libraries were prepared by immunoSEQ multiplex PCR; TCRdb keeps only in-frame clonotypes and omits some of them. The table lists tens of thousands of clones, about four fifths of them singletons. What was sequenced was peripheral blood. The origin of the receptors is a man older than 75 with acute or convalescent COVID-19.

The chain is built from TRBV11-2 and TRBJ2-1; 7 nucleotides line up with TRBD2. The ends lost 5 bases at V and 6 bases at J; junction bases unmatched: 10. CDR1 and CDR2 (germline): SGHAT, FQNNGV. The CDR3 extends over 15 amino acids. The CDR3 here is CASSVGRWEGNEQFF. The CDR3 coding sequence is TGTGCCAGCAGCGTCGGGAGATGGGAGGGCAATGAGCAGTTCTTC.

The chain joins TRBV11-1 to TRBJ1-1; no clear D gene. The CDR3 is 13 amino acids. V shed 5 bases and J shed 4 bases, with 11 bases lying between them. Germline V gives CDR1 SGHAT, CDR2 FQDESV (reference sequence). The CDR3 reads CASSLLRATEAFF. DNA of the CDR3: TGTGCCAGCAGCCTGCTAAGAGCCACTGAAGCTTTCTTT.

The chain carries TRBV19 and TRBJ1-3, with 11 bases aligning to TRBD1. Trimming removed 8 bases from V and 0 bases from J; junction bases left unmatched: 6. Germline V gene data show CDR1 as LNHDA and CDR2 as SQIVND (reference sequence). The CDR3 length is 16 residues. CDR3 bases: TGTGCCAGTTCGCCGGACAGGGGGCCCTCTGGAAACACCATATATTTT. This translates into CASSPDRGPSGNTIYF.

V is TRBV4-1 and J is TRBJ2-2; D is perhaps TRBD1 (6 bases). V was trimmed by 4 bases and J by 3 bases, leaving 12 bases between them. Germline V gene data show CDR1 as MGHRA and CDR2 as YSYEKL. The CDR3 extends over 15 amino acids. The CDR3 region has the DNA TGCGCCAGCAGCCCAGGGGATGGGTACACCGGGGAGCTGTTTTTT. Protein: CASSPGDGYTGELFF.

The sample holds a few counts of this clone. The chain recombines TRBV5-1 with TRBJ1-1; 9 nucleotides match TRBD1. J lost 10 bases, V lost 3 bases, and 7 bases had no gene match. Germline V lookup: CDR1 SGHRS, CDR2 YFSETQ. The CDR3 runs 13 residues. The CDR3 sequence: CASSSPDRGRAFF. CDR3 sequence (DNA): TGCGCCAGCAGCTCCCCTGACAGGGGGAGAGCTTTCTTT.

This clone was recorded at least ten times. The rearrangement links TRBV4-2 to TRBJ2-7, with D possibly matching TRBD1 (5 bases). CDR1 LGHNA and CDR2 YNFKEQ come from the germline V gene. Trimming removed 8 bases from V and 0 bases from J, with 11 bases in between. The CDR3 runs 13 residues. The CDR3 here is CASSSTDSYEQYF. The CDR3 DNA reads TGTGCCAGCTCATCGACAGACTCCTACGAGCAGTACTTC.

J is TRBJ1-1 and V is TRBV5-1; 9 bases fit TRBD1. Germline-derived CDR1 and CDR2 are SGHRS and YFSETQ. The CDR3 has 16 residues. With V trimmed by 4 bases and J by 1 base, 8 bases remained unmatched. The CDR3 sequence is CASSPGQGSGNTEAFF. The CDR3 region has the DNA TGCGCCAGCAGCCCCGGACAGGGGTCGGGGAACACTGAAGCTTTCTTT.

The chain recombines TRBV19 with TRBJ2-1, with a weak D call TRBD2 (5 bases). CDR3 length equals 14 residues. The V gene's germline CDR1 is LNHDA and CDR2 SQIVND (reference sequence). V was clipped by 7 bases and J by 1 base, with 11 bases between them. The CDR3 DNA follows: TGTGCCAGTAAAAACGGGGTGTCCTACAATGAGCAGTTCTTC. This codes for CASKNGVSYNEQFF.

The rearrangement links TRBV6-5 to TRBJ2-3; possible D gene TRBD1, 6 bases. From germline, CDR1 is MNHEY and CDR2 SVGAGI. The CDR3 consists of 15 residues. Trimming removed 6 bases from V and 2 bases from J, with 15 bases in between. The CDR3 DNA reads as TGTGCCAGCAGACGCACCGGACAGCACACAGATACGCAGTATTTT. Amino acid sequence: CASRRTGQHTDTQYF.

This clone was recorded once. V is TRBV12-5 and J is TRBJ2-1, with 8 bases matching TRBD1. J was trimmed by 5 bases and V by 0 bases; bases with no gene match: 6. The CDR3 consists of 16 residues. Germline CDR1 reads LGHNT; CDR2 reads FRNRAP. CDR3 sequence (DNA): TGTGCTAGTGGTTTGGTACTTACAGGGGGTCACAATGAGCAGTTCTTC. The encoded protein is CASGLVLTGGHNEQFF.

The gene calls are TRBV14 and TRBJ1-1; D not resolved. CDR1 and CDR2 from the germline V gene are SGHDN and FVKESK. Trimming pared 0 bases from V and 1 base from J, leaving 12 bases between. The length of the CDR3 is 16 residues. The CDR3 DNA sequence: TGTGCCAGCAGCCAAGAATTGAGGAAGGCGAACACTGAAGCTTTCTTT. It specifies CASSQELRKANTEAFF.

The rearrangement links TRBV6-5 to TRBJ1-4; 8 positions match TRBD1. The V gene's germline CDR1 is MNHEY and CDR2 SVGAGI. The CDR3 has 15 residues. The V segment lost 6 bases and the J segment 0 bases; nucleotides outside the gene matches: 3. In DNA, the CDR3 is TGTGCCAGCAGGTCGACAGGGGCAACTAATGAAAAACTGTTTTTT. Its translation is CASRSTGATNEKLFF.

The V call is TRBV2, the J call TRBJ1-5, with a tentative D call TRBD1 (5 bases). This CDR3 has 14 amino acids. V lost 3 bases and J lost 4, with 10 bases in between. CDR1 and CDR2 (germline): SNHLY, FYNNEI. The CDR3 sequence is CASSEGEGNQPQHF. CDR3 sequence (DNA): TGTGCCAGCAGTGAGGGGGAGGGGAATCAGCCCCAGCATTTT.

The table lists this clone with a count of one. The chain links TRBV19 to TRBJ1-1, with a tentative D call TRBD1 (5 bases). Trimming removed 5 bases at V and 5 bases at J, with 21 bases between. The CDR3 length is 16 residues. Looked up from germline, CDR1 is LNHDA and CDR2 is SQIVND (reference sequence). This CDR3 is CASSGSRAEAGTEAFF. For the CDR3, the DNA is TGTGCCAGTAGTGGATCCAGGGCTGAAGCTGGAACTGAAGCTTTCTTT.